This T cell receptor beta chain was recovered during a study of blood T cell repertoires in COVID-19. Turning to the study itself: COVID-19 samples from acute and convalescent phases originated in the United States, Italy and Spain.

V was pared by 0 bases and J by 8 bases, with 8 bases between. Looked up from germline, CDR1 is LGHNA and CDR2 is YNFKEQ. This CDR3 comprises 13 residues. Generated by immunoSEQ multiplex PCR, the TCRdb table keeps only in-frame clones and is missing some. Of a few hundred thousand clones listed, 65% to 90% are singletons. The sample comprised peripheral blood. The gene calls are TRBV4-2 and TRBJ2-1; D unresolved. The clonotype originates from a woman aged 70-85 years with COVID-19, enrolled during active disease. The CDR3 DNA reads as TGTGCCAGCAGCCAAGACCTGGGCGATGAGCAGTTCTTC. Its protein is CASSQDLGDEQFF.